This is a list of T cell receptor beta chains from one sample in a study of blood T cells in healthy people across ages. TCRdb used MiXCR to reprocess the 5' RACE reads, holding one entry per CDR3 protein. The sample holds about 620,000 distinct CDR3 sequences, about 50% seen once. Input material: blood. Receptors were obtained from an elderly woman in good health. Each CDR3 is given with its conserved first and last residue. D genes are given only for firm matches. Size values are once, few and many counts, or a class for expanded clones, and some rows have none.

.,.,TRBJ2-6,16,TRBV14,CASSQLPGSGANVLTF,TGTGCCAGCAGCCAACTCCCGGGCTCTGGGGCCAACGTCCTGACTTTC
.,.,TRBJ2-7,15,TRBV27,CASSYRTVAGYEQYF,TGTGCCAGCAGTTATCGGACAGTCGCGGGATACGAGCAGTACTTC
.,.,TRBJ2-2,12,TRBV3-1,CASSQSSGELFF,TGTGCCAGCAGCCAATCTTCCGGGGAGCTGTTTTTT
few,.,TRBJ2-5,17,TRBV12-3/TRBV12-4,CASSRAASRQTQETQYF,TGTGCCAGCAGTCGAGCGGCGTCTAGACAAACCCAAGAGACCCAGTACTTC
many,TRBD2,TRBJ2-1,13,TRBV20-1,CSASNSGGNEQFF,TGCAGTGCTAGTAATAGCGGGGGGAATGAGCAGTTCTTC
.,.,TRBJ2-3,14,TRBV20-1,CSVAGASRGDTQYF,TGCAGTGTTGCTGGAGCGAGTCGTGGAGATACGCAGTATTTT
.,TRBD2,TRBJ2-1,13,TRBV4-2,CASSQGLAGVQFF,TGTGCCAGCAGCCAGGGACTAGCGGGGGTTCAGTTCTTC
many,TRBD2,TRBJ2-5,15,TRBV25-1,CASSESSGMVETQYF,TGTGCCAGCAGTGAATCTAGCGGGATGGTTGAGACCCAGTACTTC
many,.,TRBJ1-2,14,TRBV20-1,CSARDLRVIEGYTF,TGCAGTGCTAGAGATCTCAGGGTTATTGAAGGCTACACCTTC
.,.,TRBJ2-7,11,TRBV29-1,CSVEIGYEQYF,TGCAGCGTTGAGATCGGCTACGAGCAGTACTTC
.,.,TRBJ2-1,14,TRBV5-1,CASSLGSDYNEQFF,TGCGCCAGCAGCTTGGGGTCGGACTACAATGAGCAGTTCTTC
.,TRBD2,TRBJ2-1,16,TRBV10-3,CAISLDSGRAFHEQFF,TGTGCCATCAGTCTCGATAGCGGGAGGGCCTTTCATGAGCAGTTCTTC
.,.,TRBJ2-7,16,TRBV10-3,CAISERYEVGSYEQYF,TGTGCCATCAGTGAGCGCTACGAGGTGGGCTCCTACGAGCAGTACTTC
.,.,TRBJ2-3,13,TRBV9,CASSPLSRDTQYF,TGTGCCAGCAGCCCCCTTTCGAGGGATACGCAGTATTTT
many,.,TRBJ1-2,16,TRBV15,CATSRDWATGPDGYTF,TGTGCCACCAGCAGAGATTGGGCAACAGGGCCGGATGGCTACACCTTC
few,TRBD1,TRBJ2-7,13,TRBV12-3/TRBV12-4,CASKPEGAREQYF,TGTGCCAGCAAACCCGAGGGGGCGCGCGAGCAGTACTTC
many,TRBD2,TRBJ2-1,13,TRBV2,CASHGLAGNEQFF,TGTGCCAGCCATGGACTAGCGGGAAATGAGCAGTTCTTC
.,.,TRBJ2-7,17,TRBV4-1,CASSQRRTIDAYNEQYF,TGCGCCAGCAGCCAAAGGCGGACAATTGATGCCTACAATGAGCAGTACTTC
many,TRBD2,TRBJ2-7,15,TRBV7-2,CASSSRLAGSYEQYF,TGTGCCAGCAGCTCCCGCCTAGCGGGTTCCTACGAGCAGTACTTC
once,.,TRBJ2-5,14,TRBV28,CASRPDKVEETQYF,TGTGCCAGCAGACCTGACAAGGTTGAAGAGACCCAGTACTTC
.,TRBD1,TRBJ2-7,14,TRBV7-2,CASSFSDRERGQYF,TGTGCCAGCAGCTTTAGCGACAGGGAAAGGGGGCAGTACTTC
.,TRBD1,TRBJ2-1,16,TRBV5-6,CASSGGQGLTYNEQFF,TGTGCCAGCAGCGGCGGACAGGGGCTAACTTACAATGAGCAGTTCTTC
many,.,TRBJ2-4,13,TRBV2,CASRGIAKNIQYF,TGTGCCAGCAGAGGAATCGCCAAAAACATTCAGTACTTC
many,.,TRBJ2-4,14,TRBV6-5,CASSYVGAKNIQYF,TGTGCCAGCAGTTACGTGGGTGCCAAAAACATTCAGTACTTC
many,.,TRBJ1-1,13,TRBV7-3,CASSPGRATEAFF,TGTGCCAGCAGCCCCGGCAGGGCCACTGAAGCTTTCTTT
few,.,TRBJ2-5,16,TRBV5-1,CASSLAPPPPVNEQYF,TGCGCCAGCAGCTTGGCCCCCCCTCCCCCGGTTAATGAGCAGTACTTC
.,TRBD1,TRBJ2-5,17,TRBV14,CASSQDLGTGAQETQYF,TGTGCCAGTAGCCAAGATCTGGGGACAGGGGCCCAAGAGACCCAGTACTTC
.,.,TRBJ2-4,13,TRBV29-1,CSVEDLWGGLQYF,TGCAGCGTTGAAGATCTTTGGGGAGGTCTTCAGTACTTC
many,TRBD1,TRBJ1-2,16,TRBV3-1,CASSQVGQGASYGYTF,TGTGCCAGCAGCCAGGTGGGACAGGGGGCCAGCTATGGCTACACCTTC
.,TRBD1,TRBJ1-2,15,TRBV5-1,CASTTGGNLNYGYTF,TGCGCCAGCACGACAGGGGGAAATTTGAACTATGGCTACACCTTC
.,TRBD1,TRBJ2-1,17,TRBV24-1,CATSDLGTGSSYNEQFF,TGTGCCACCAGTGATTTAGGGACAGGGAGCTCCTACAATGAGCAGTTCTTC
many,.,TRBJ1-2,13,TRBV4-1,CASSHEGRYGYTF,TGCGCCAGCAGCCATGAGGGACGCTATGGCTACACCTTC
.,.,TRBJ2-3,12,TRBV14,CASSQTGNTQYF,TGTGCCAGCAGCCAGACCGGGAATACGCAGTATTTT
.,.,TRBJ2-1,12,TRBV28,CASRLVYNEQFF,TGTGCCAGCAGGTTAGTGTACAATGAGCAGTTCTTC
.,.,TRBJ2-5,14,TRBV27,CASSFALALETQYF,TGTGCCAGCAGTTTCGCACTTGCCTTAGAGACCCAGTACTTC
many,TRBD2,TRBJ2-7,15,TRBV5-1,CASSQTSGNSYEQYF,TGCGCCAGCAGCCAGACTAGCGGGAACTCCTACGAGCAGTACTTC
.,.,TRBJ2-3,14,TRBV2,CASSTNPGADTQYF,TGTGCCAGCAGCACAAATCCCGGAGCAGATACGCAGTATTTT
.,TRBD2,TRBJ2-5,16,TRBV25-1,CASSEMSGGEDGTQYF,TGTGCCAGCAGTGAAATGAGTGGGGGGGAAGATGGGACCCAGTACTTC
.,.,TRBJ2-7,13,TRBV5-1,CASTLRGDYEQYF,TGCGCCAGCACCCTACGTGGGGACTACGAGCAGTACTTC
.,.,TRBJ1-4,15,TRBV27,CASGGRGRTGEKLFF,TGTGCCAGTGGGGGGCGCGGAAGAACGGGTGAAAAACTGTTTTTT
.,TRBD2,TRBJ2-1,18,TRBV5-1,CASSSRGSGVRTYNEQFF,TGCGCCAGCAGCTCTCGAGGTAGCGGGGTCAGGACATACAATGAGCAGTTCTTC
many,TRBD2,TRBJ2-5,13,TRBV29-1,CSVEVAGPQTQYF,TGCAGCGTTGAGGTAGCGGGACCTCAGACCCAGTACTTC
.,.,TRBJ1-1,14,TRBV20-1,CSARDGRSNTEAFF,TGTAGTGCTAGAGACGGCAGGTCAAACACTGAAGCTTTCTTT
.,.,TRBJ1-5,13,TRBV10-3,CATKDSPNQPQHF,TGTGCCACCAAGGACAGCCCCAATCAGCCCCAGCATTTT
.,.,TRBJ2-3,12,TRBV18,CASSPNVDTQYF,TGTGCCAGCTCACCGAACGTAGATACGCAGTATTTT
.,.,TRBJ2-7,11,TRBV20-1,CSIRTYNEQYF,TGCAGTATCCGAACCTACAATGAGCAGTACTTC
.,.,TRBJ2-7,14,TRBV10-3,CAISTDRPYYEQYF,TGTGCCATCTCTACTGACAGGCCTTACTACGAGCAGTACTTC
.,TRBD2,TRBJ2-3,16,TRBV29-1,CSVKTSGGAATDTQYF,TGCAGCGTTAAAACTAGCGGGGGGGCTGCCACAGATACGCAGTATTTT
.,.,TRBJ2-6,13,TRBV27,CASSPLQANVLTF,TGTGCCAGCAGTCCCCTCCAGGCCAACGTCCTGACTTTC
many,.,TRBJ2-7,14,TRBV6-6,CASRTTASSYEQYF,TGTGCCAGCAGGACGACAGCTAGCTCCTACGAGCAGTACTTC
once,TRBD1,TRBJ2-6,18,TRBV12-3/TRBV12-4,CASRLTGQGASGANVLTF,TGTGCCAGCAGGCTAACCGGACAGGGCGCCTCTGGGGCCAACGTCCTGACTTTC
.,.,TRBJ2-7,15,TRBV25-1,CASSDPGARDYEQYF,TGTGCCAGCAGTGACCCTGGCGCCAGGGACTACGAGCAGTACTTC
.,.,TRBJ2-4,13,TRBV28,CASSQVRPVIAYF,TGTGCCAGCAGCCAAGTTCGGCCCGTCATCGCGTACTTC
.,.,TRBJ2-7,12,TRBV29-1,CSARDRHYEQYF,TGCAGCGCCCGGGACCGACACTACGAGCAGTACTTC